This TCR beta chain appears in the sequencing data of a study of T cell repertoires in urothelial bladder cancer. About the research overall: Of 11 to 12 resected lesions, three were cT2 or greater.

CDR3 length: 15 amino acids. The J segment lost 6 bases and the V segment lost 5 bases, leaving 8 bases of the junction unmatched. Per germline, CDR1 LGHNA and CDR2 YNFKEQ. Study conclusions and caveats: Median infiltrating lymphocyte percentage was more than 1.5% in carcinoma specimens. In carcinoma specimens, a single clone made up to about 15% of infiltrating lymphocytes.

TCRdb's table, derived via immunoSEQ multiplex PCR, lists solely in-frame clones and lacks some. The sample holds approximately 10,000 clones, about 61% seen once. A note on this clone: No antigen is known for it.

J is TRBJ1-5 and V is TRBV4-2, with 9 positions matching TRBD1. Specimen: tumor-infiltrating cells from bladder cancer. This clonotype was sampled from a human donor with urothelial carcinoma. CDR3 protein: CASSLGDRAPQPQHF. The DNA of the CDR3 is TGTGCCAGCAGCTTGGGGGACAGGGCCCCTCAGCCCCAGCATTTT.